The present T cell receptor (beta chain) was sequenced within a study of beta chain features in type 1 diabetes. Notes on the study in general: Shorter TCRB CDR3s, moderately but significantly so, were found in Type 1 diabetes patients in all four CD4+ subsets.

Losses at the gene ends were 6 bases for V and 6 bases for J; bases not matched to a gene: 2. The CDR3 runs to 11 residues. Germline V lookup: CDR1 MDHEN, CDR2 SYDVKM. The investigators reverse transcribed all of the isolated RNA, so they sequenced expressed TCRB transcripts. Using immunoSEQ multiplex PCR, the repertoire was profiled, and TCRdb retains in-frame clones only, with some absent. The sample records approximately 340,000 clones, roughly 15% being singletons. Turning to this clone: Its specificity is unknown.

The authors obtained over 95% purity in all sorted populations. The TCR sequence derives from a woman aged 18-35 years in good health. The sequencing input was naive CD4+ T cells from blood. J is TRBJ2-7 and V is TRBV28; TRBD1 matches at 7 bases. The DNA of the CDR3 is TGTGCCAGCAGATACAGGGGCGAGCAGTACTTC. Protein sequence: CASRYRGEQYF.